One and the same sample provided the 27 T cell receptor beta chains below, sequenced in a study of tissue T cells after allogeneic stem cell transplantation. Clones were read by immunoSEQ multiplex PCR, and TCRdb kept only the in-frame ones, dropping some. This sample has approximately 5,000 clones, with approximately 31% found just once. Stated time point: mouse harvest day 14 after allogeneic transplant. The graft held 10^6 splenic CD5+ T cells and 10^7 T-cell-depleted bone marrow cells. The material sequenced was skin. All receptors derive from a female BALB/c mouse given C57BL/6 T cells with graft-versus-host disease after an allogeneic hematopoietic cell transplant.

This clone showed up just once. The gene symbols are mouse symbols. The read stops 1 residue short of the end of the CDR3; the missing end is completed from the germline J gene. The chain recombines TRBV16 with TRBJ2-5; D may match TRBD1 or TRBD2 (5 bases each). Germline lookup yields CDR1 SGHSA and CDR2 FRNQAP. The CDR3 contains 14 residues. Trimming removed 3 bases at V and 1 base at J, with 8 bases between. The part of the CDR3 DNA that was read is TGTGCAAGCAGCTTCGGGGGTTACCAAGACACCCAGTAC. It specifies CASSFGGYQDTQY. From start to end, the CDR3 is CASSFGGYQDTQYF.

The table lists this clone with a count of one. All gene names here are mouse names. The CDR3 end falls 1 residue outside the read, so it is completed with the germline J gene. This chain links TRBV13-2 with TRBJ2-7; 8 nucleotides line up with TRBD1. V gave up 7 bases and J gave up 3 bases; unmatched junction bases: 9. The germline gives CDR1 NNHNN, CDR2 SYGAGS (reference sequence). The CDR3 runs 14 residues. CDR3 residues: CASTPSQGVYEQYF. The covered CDR3 bases are TGTGCCAGCACCCCTTCACAGGGGGTCTATGAACAGTAC.

About this clone: The listed genes are named as in mouse. The read finishes 1 residue shy of the CDR3 end, and the germline J gene is used to complete it. The chain employs TRBV26 and TRBJ2-7; 11 bases fit TRBD1. The germline CDR1 and CDR2 sequences are KGHPV and FQNQEV (reference sequence). The CDR3 totals 15 residues. With 6 bases clipped from V and 6 bases from J, the junction kept 10 bases outside the gene matches. This CDR3 is CASRRDRGRGGEQYF. Incomplete CDR3 DNA: TGTGCCAGCAGGCGGGACAGGGGGAGGGGGGGTGAACAGTAC. The whole variable domain, filled in from reference TRBV26 and TRBJ2-7, reads NSKVIQTPRYLVKGQGQKAKMRCIPEKGHPVVFWYQQNKNNEFKFLINFQNQEVLQQIDMTEKRFSAECPSNSPCSLEIQSSEAGDSALYLCASRRDRGRGGEQYFGPGTRLTVL.

Regarding this clone: Genes here carry mouse names. The read halts 1 residue ahead of the CDR3 end, with the missing end drawn from the germline J gene. J is TRBJ2-5 and V is TRBV23; TRBD1 is the table's D call and was not checked against the DNA. Looked up from germline, CDR1 is KGHTA and CDR2 is FQNQQP. The CDR3 spans 14 residues. The sequenced CDR3 bases are TGCTCCAGCAGTCAGGCGGGACAGCAAGACACCCAGTAC. It specifies CSSSQAGQQDTQY. The CDR3, in full, reads CSSSQAGQQDTQYF.

This clone has a handful of counts. Gene labels here are mouse ones. The read terminates 1 residue before the CDR3 end, so the remaining end is supplied by the germline J gene. The chain combines TRBV19 with TRBJ2-2; 9 bases fit TRBD1. CDR1 FNHDT and CDR2 SITEND come from the germline V gene (reference sequence). The J segment lost 0 bases and the V segment lost 3 bases, leaving 0 bases of the junction unmatched. The CDR3 length is 15 residues. The CDR3 protein is CASSRDRANTGQLYF. The CDR3 DNA, read in part, is TGTGCCAGCAGTAGGGACAGGGCAAACACCGGGCAGCTCTAC.

This clone has a handful of counts. Gene names follow the mouse nomenclature. The read gets to within 1 residue of the CDR3 end, and the germline J gene fills in the rest. The chain links TRBV3 to TRBJ2-7; 10 bases align to TRBD2. With V trimmed by 1 base and J by 6 bases, 6 bases remained unmatched. The CDR3 covers 15 residues. Germline V gene sequence: CDR1 SNHLY, CDR2 FYNGKV (reference sequence). The CDR3 loop reads CASSLGAGGALEQYF. The covered CDR3 bases are TGTGCCAGCAGCTTAGGGGCTGGGGGGGCGCTTGAACAGTAC. The full variable domain, with the rest looked up from reference TRBV3 and TRBJ2-7, is GPKVLQIPSHQIIDMGQMVTLNCDPVSNHLYFYWYKQILGQQMEFLVNFYNGKVMEKSKLFKDQFSVERPDGSYFTLKIQPTALEDSAVYFCASSLGAGGALEQYFGPGTRLTVL.

Comment on this clone: Gene and germline names: mouse. The read comes to an end 1 residue before the CDR3 does, leaving the germline J gene to fill in the end. The J gene is TRBJ1-2, the V gene TRBV19; 8 bases are shared with TRBD1. The CDR3 consists of 15 residues. Germline assignment: CDR1 FNHDT and CDR2 SITEND (reference sequence). The V and J ends lost 3 bases and 1 base, in that order; junction bases with no gene match: 5. The CDR3 DNA, read in part, is TGTGCCAGCAGTACCCCGGGACAGGTAAACTCCGACTACACC. Translating gives CASSTPGQVNSDYT. The full CDR3 protein reads CASSTPGQVNSDYTF.

In its sample, this clone is large. The gene names given are mouse names. The read ends 1 residue shy of where the CDR3 ends; the end is completed using the germline J gene. The chain carries TRBV26 and TRBJ2-1; D not certain. Germline CDR1 KGHPV, CDR2 FQNQEV (reference sequence). V was trimmed by 4 bases and J by 0 bases, leaving 7 bases between them. The length of the CDR3 is 14 residues. Incomplete CDR3 DNA: TGTGCCAGCAGTCCTCCGGGTAACTATGCTGAGCAGTTC. Translating gives CASSPPGNYAEQF. The whole CDR3 protein reads CASSPPGNYAEQFF.

This clone is medium-sized. These gene names are mouse names. The read gets to within 1 residue of the CDR3 end, and the germline J gene fills in the rest. The gene calls are TRBV5 and TRBJ2-7, with 7 bases fitting TRBD1. V shed 4 bases and J 3 bases; nucleotides not matched to a gene: 3. The CDR3 spans 13 residues. Germline V lookup: CDR1 LGHNA, CDR2 YNLKQL (reference sequence). CDR3 sequence: CASSPQGVYEQYF. The DNA read from the CDR3 is TGTGCCAGCAGCCCTCAGGGGGTCTATGAACAGTAC.

Relative to its sample, this clone is medium-sized. Mouse germline and gene names are used. The missing CDR3 end, 1 residue past where the read stops, is filled in from the germline J gene. V gene TRBV26 combines with J gene TRBJ2-7, with a possible D match to TRBD2 (6 bases). V was shortened by 1 base and J by 4 bases, with 8 bases between the two germline ends. This CDR3 contains 13 residues. The germline CDR1 and CDR2 sequences are KGHPV and FQNQEV (reference sequence). The CDR3 loop is CASSLYGGYEQYF. CDR3 bases read: TGTGCCAGCAGTCTGTATGGGGGTTATGAACAGTAC.

This clone is labeled medium-sized. Gene and germline names: mouse. The read comes to an end 1 residue before the CDR3 does, leaving the germline J gene to fill in the end. The rearrangement joins TRBV26 to TRBJ2-5, with TRBD1 matching over 9 bases. CDR1 is KGHPV, CDR2 FQNQEV, per germline (reference sequence). CDR3 size: 15 residues. With V trimmed by 0 bases and J by 5 bases, 3 bases remained unmatched. CDR3 DNA (partial): TGTGCCAGCAGTCTGTCGACACAGGGGGCAGACACCCAGTAC. Amino acids: CASSLSTQGADTQY. The full CDR3 sequence reads CASSLSTQGADTQYF.

By share, this clone counts as medium-sized (0.01 to 0.1%). Germline and genes here are mouse. Partial CDR3 DNA: TGTGCCAGCAGTCTGTACAGGGAAGACACAGAAGTCTTC. This codes for CASSLYREDTEVF. The full CDR3 reads CASSLYREDTEVFF. The chain carries TRBV26 and TRBJ1-1; perhaps TRBD1 as D (6 bases). The missing CDR3 end, 1 residue past where the read stops, is filled in from the germline J gene. Per the germline V gene, CDR1 is KGHPV and CDR2 is FQNQEV (reference sequence). The CDR3 is 14 amino acids. Trimming took off 1 base at V and 3 bases at J, with 9 bases between the two ends.

This clone is large (0.1 to 1%) within its sample. Germline and genes here are mouse. The read comes to an end 1 residue before the CDR3 does, leaving the germline J gene to fill in the end. The chain combines TRBV13-3 with TRBJ2-7, with D possibly TRBD2 on 5 matching bases. This CDR3 is 12 amino acids long. The V gene lost 2 bases and the J gene lost 4 bases, with 7 bases spanning the gap. Germline-derived CDR1 and CDR2 are NNHDY and SYVADS. CDR3 DNA, as far as it was read: TGTGCCAGCAGTGAGCGGACTTATGAACAGTAC. Translated: CASSERTYEQY. The entire CDR3 protein is CASSERTYEQYF.

On this clone: Gene names are the mouse ones. The missing CDR3 end, 1 residue past where the read stops, is filled in from the germline J gene. The rearrangement joins TRBV24 to TRBJ2-2; the D gene is possibly TRBD1 (5 bases). There are 14 residues in the CDR3. V gave up 4 bases and J gave up 2 bases, with 8 bases separating them. From germline, CDR1 is KGHTA and CDR2 FRNEEI. The DNA read from the CDR3 is TGTGCCAGCAGTCCGTCAGGGAACACCGGGCAGCTCTAC. Translation gives CASSPSGNTGQLY. The entire CDR3 protein reads CASSPSGNTGQLYF.

By share, this clone counts as medium-sized. Gene names and germline match the mouse. The read falls 1 residue short of the CDR3 end, and the missing part is taken from the germline J gene. The rearrangement joins TRBV20 to TRBJ1-2; D uncertain. CDR1 and CDR2 from the germline V gene are GFQATS and STVNSAI. The CDR3 consists of 13 residues. Trimming cost V 2 bases and J 0 bases, with 7 bases left between them. The covered CDR3 bases are TGTGGTGCTAGGAGGCAGACAAACTCCGACTACACC. It encodes CGARRQTNSDYT. The CDR3 in its entirety is CGARRQTNSDYTF.

This clone is categorized as medium-sized. Mouse gene names and germline throughout. The read comes to an end 1 residue before the CDR3 does, leaving the germline J gene to fill in the end. The chain is built from TRBV2 and TRBJ2-3; 9 bases match TRBD2. In germline, CDR1 is LGHNA, CDR2 YSYQKL. Losses at the gene ends were 4 bases for V and 2 bases for J; bases not matched to a gene: 4. The CDR3 consists of 15 residues. The sequenced CDR3 bases are TGTGCCAGCAGCCTGGGGGGGCGCGTTGCAGAAACGCTGTAT. Protein: CASSLGGRVAETLY. The whole CDR3 protein is CASSLGGRVAETLYF.

This clone was found a few times. The genes are named according to mouse. The CDR3 is cut off 1 residue early in the read; its end comes from the germline J gene. The genes are TRBV23 and TRBJ1-4; the table's D gene call, TRBD1, was not cross checked with the DNA. This CDR3 has 13 amino acids. In germline, CDR1 is KGHTA, CDR2 FQNQQP. This CDR3 is CSSRGQLNERLFF. CDR3 DNA, as far as it was read: TGCTCCAGCAGGGGACAACTCAACGAAAGATTATTT.

This clone has just one count. Gene names are the mouse ones. The CDR3 goes on 1 residue after the read ends, and that part is filled in from the germline J gene. This sequence joins TRBV31 and TRBJ2-5, with D maybe TRBD2 (6 bases). The CDR3 loop spans 12 amino acids. Germline V gene sequence: CDR1 GKSSPN, CDR2 SITVG. Trimming pared 0 bases from V and 5 bases from J, leaving 6 bases between. The part of the CDR3 DNA that was read is TGTGCCTGGAGTCTTGGGGGAGACACCCAGTAC. It is translated as CAWSLGGDTQY. The whole CDR3 sequence is CAWSLGGDTQYF.

To note about this clone: These gene names are mouse names. The read falls 1 residue short of the CDR3 end, and the missing part is taken from the germline J gene. This rearrangement joins TRBV26 to TRBJ1-1, with a possible D match to TRBD1 (5 bases). The CDR3 extends over 12 amino acids. The V and J ends lost 6 bases and 4 bases respectively, with 9 bases between them. The germline gives CDR1 KGHPV, CDR2 FQNQEV (reference sequence). The DNA read from the CDR3 is TGTGCCAGCAGCCGACAGATCACAGAAGTCTTC. Amino acid sequence: CASSRQITEVF. The full CDR3 reads CASSRQITEVFF.

Sample share makes this clone medium-sized. The gene names here belong to mouse. Sequencing ends 1 residue short of the CDR3 end; the germline J gene provides the rest. This sequence joins TRBV26 and TRBJ1-3; 7 bases match TRBD1. V shed 6 bases and J 0 bases; nucleotides not matched to a gene: 5. Germline-derived CDR1 and CDR2 are KGHPV and FQNQEV (reference sequence). The CDR3 consists of 15 residues. CDR3 DNA, as far as it was read: TGTGCCAGCAGCCTACAGGGGAGTTCTGGAAATACGCTCTAT. Its translation: CASSLQGSSGNTLY. The whole CDR3 sequence reads CASSLQGSSGNTLYF.

There are a few counts of this clone. The gene names given are mouse names. The sequence runs out 1 residue before the end of the CDR3; the remainder is reconstructed from the germline J gene. V and J are TRBV26 and TRBJ2-7; TRBD2 aligns across 8 bases. The V gene end was trimmed by 2 bases and the J gene end by 7 bases; junction bases not matched to a gene: 1. The CDR3 contains 12 residues. Germline V gene data show CDR1 as KGHPV and CDR2 as FQNQEV (reference sequence). CDR3 protein: CASSLAGGEQYF. CDR3 DNA, as far as it was read: TGTGCCAGCAGTCTGGCTGGGGGGGAACAGTAC.

About this clone: Mouse gene names and germline throughout. Read coverage stops 1 residue before the CDR3 terminus; the germline J gene supplies the remainder. The V and J genes are TRBV3 and TRBJ1-1; no clear D gene. This CDR3 region has 12 residues. Trimming left V 2 bases short and J 1 base short, with 2 bases between. Per the germline V gene, CDR1 is SNHLY and CDR2 is FYNGKV (reference sequence). The CDR3 spells CASSLQNTEVFF. The CDR3 DNA, read in part, is TGTGCCAGCAGCTTACAAAACACAGAAGTCTTC. The full variable domain, with the rest looked up from reference TRBV3 and TRBJ1-1, is GPKVLQIPSHQIIDMGQMVTLNCDPVSNHLYFYWYKQILGQQMEFLVNFYNGKVMEKSKLFKDQFSVERPDGSYFTLKIQPTALEDSAVYFCASSLQNTEVFFGKGTRLTVV.

Details on this clone: The gene symbols are mouse symbols. The CDR3 end is not reached by the read, which stops 1 residue before it; the germline J gene fills it in. The chain combines TRBV26 with TRBJ2-2; D unclear. The CDR3 is 14 amino acids. From germline, CDR1 is KGHPV and CDR2 FQNQEV (reference sequence). V was shortened by 1 base and J by 1 base, with 4 bases between the two germline ends. CDR3 sequence: CASSLFKNTGQLYF. The sequenced part of the CDR3 DNA is TGTGCCAGCAGTCTGTTCAAAAACACCGGGCAGCTCTAC.

This clone showed up just a few times. Gene names are the mouse ones. The CDR3 is cut off 1 residue early in the read; its end comes from the germline J gene. The chain recombines TRBV3 with TRBJ2-3; D not certain. Germline V lookup: CDR1 SNHLY, CDR2 FYNGKV (reference sequence). The CDR3 runs 13 residues. The V end was cut by 4 bases, the J end by 0 bases, with 5 bases between. The CDR3 bases that were read are TGTGCCAGCAGCTCCGCTAGTGCAGAAACGCTGTAT. Its translation is CASSSASAETLY. The whole CDR3 sequence is CASSSASAETLYF.

As to this clone: These gene names are mouse names. The CDR3 goes on 1 residue after the read ends, and that part is filled in from the germline J gene. This chain uses TRBV24 with TRBJ1-4; tentatively, D is TRBD1 (6 bases). The CDR3 consists of 16 residues. Germline loops: CDR1 KGHTA, CDR2 FRNEEI. Trimming left V 0 bases short and J 2 bases short, with 10 bases between. CDR3 sequence reads: CASSLYGGQSNERLFF. Partial CDR3 DNA: TGTGCCAGCAGTCTGTATGGGGGACAATCCAACGAAAGATTATTT.

Remarks on this clone: Mouse names are used for the genes. The read gets to within 1 residue of the CDR3 end, and the germline J gene fills in the rest. The chain links TRBV23 to TRBJ2-4; TRBD2, the table's D call, was not compared with the DNA. CDR3 length: 16 amino acids. CDR1 KGHTA and CDR2 FQNQQP come from the germline V gene. CDR3 amino acids: CSSSQGLGGGQNTLYF. The sequenced part of the CDR3 DNA is TGCTCCAGCAGTCAAGGACTGGGGGGTGGTCAAAACACCTTGTAC.

Turning to this clone: The genes are named according to mouse. The read ends 1 residue before the CDR3 terminus; that terminus is restored from the germline J gene. The chain uses TRBV5 and TRBJ2-5; 8 bases fit TRBD1. Germline V lookup: CDR1 LGHNA, CDR2 YNLKQL (reference sequence). V trimming: 0 bases; J trimming: 7 bases; junction bases outside the gene matches: 9. The CDR3 runs to 16 residues. CDR3 sequence: CASSQDNDRGRNTQYF. Partial CDR3 DNA: TGTGCCAGCAGCCAAGATAATGACAGGGGACGAAACACCCAGTAC.